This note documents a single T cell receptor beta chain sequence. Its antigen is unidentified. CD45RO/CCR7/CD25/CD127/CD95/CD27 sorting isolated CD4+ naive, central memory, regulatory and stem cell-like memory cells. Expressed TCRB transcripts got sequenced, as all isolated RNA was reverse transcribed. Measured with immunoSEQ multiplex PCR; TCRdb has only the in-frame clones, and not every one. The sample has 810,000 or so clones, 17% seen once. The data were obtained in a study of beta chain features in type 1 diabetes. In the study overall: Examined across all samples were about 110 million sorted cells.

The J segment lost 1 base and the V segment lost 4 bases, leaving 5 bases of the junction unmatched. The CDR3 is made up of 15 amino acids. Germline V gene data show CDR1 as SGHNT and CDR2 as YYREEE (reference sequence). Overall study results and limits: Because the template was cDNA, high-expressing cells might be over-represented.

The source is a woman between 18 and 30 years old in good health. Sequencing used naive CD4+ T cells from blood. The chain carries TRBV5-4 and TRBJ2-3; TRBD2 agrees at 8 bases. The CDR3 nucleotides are TGTGCCAGCAGCACCCAGACTAGCGGCACAGATACGCAGTATTTT. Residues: CASSTQTSGTDTQYF. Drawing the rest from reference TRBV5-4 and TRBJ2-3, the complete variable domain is ETGVTQSPTHLIKTRGQQVTLRCSSQSGHNTVSWYQQALGQGPQFIFQYYREEENGRGNFPPRFSGLQFPNYSSELNVNALELDDSALYLCASSTQTSGTDTQYFGPGTRLTVL.